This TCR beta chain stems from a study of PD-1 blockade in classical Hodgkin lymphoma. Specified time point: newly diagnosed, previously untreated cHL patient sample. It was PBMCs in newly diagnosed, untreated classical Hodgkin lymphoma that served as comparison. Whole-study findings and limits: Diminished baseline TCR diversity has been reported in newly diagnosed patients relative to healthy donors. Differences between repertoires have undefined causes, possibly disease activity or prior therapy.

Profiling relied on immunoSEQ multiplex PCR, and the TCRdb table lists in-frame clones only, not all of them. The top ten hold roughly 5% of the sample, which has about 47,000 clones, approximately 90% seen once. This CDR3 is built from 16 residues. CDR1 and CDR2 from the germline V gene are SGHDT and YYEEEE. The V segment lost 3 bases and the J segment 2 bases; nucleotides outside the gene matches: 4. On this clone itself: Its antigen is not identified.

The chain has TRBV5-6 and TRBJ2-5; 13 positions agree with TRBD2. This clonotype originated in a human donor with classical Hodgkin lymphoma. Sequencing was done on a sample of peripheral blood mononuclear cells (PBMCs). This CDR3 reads CASSWGTSGAQETQYF. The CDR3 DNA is TGTGCCAGCAGCTGGGGGACTAGCGGGGCTCAAGAGACCCAGTACTTC.